This is a list of T cell receptor beta chains from one sample in a study of OX40 agonist ivuxolimab in advanced cancers. TCRdb keeps only in-frame clones here, not all; method: immunoSEQ multiplex PCR. Of some 20,000 clones in the sample, approximately 90% are singletons; the top ten hold 20% to 30%. The sample in question was CD4+ or CD8+ T cells sorted from blood, obtained in a trial of the OX40 agonist ivuxolimab. The source is an adult with an advanced solid tumor such as melanoma, head and neck, liver or kidney cancer. The CDR3 runs from the conserved cysteine through the conserved F or W. Fields, in order: D gene, clone size, V gene, J gene, CDR3 DNA, CDR3 protein. The D gene is left open where the match is weak. The size of a clone is reported for some rows only, either as once, few or many, or as a class for expanded clones.

>TRBD1|.|TRBV27|TRBJ1-2
TGTGCCAGCAGCCCCGAGGACAGGTGGGCGGCAAACTATGGCTACACCTTC
CASSPEDRWAANYGYTF
>TRBD1|once|TRBV19|TRBJ2-5
TGTGCCAGTAGTATACTGGACAGGGGAGGGAAAGAGACCCAGTACTTC
CASSILDRGGKETQYF
>.|.|TRBV5-1|TRBJ2-7
TGCGCCAGCAGCTTGGCCTCGGTAGAGGAGCAGTACTTC
CASSLASVEEQYF
>.|.|TRBV27|TRBJ2-3
TGTGCCAGCAGTTTCCGGTTAAGCACAGATACGCAGTATTTT
CASSFRLSTDTQYF
>.|once|TRBV5-1|TRBJ2-7
TGCGCCAGCAGCTTGGAGCCTAGCAGAGCCTACGAGCAGTACTTC
CASSLEPSRAYEQYF
>TRBD1|.|TRBV19|TRBJ2-7
TGTGCCAGTGGACAGGAGAGCTCCTACGAGCAGTACTTC
CASGQESSYEQYF
>.|.|TRBV5-4|TRBJ2-7
TGTGCCAGCAGCTTGCAACAGCCAGAGGAGCAGTACTTC
CASSLQQPEEQYF
>.|.|TRBV7-9|TRBJ2-3
TGTGCCAGCAGCTCGACTAATGGGGGAGCAGATACGCAGTATTTT
CASSSTNGGADTQYF
>.|.|TRBV6-1|TRBJ2-3
TGTGCCAGCAGTGAATGGTGGGCCGGAGGGGGCACAGATACGCAGTATTTT
CASSEWWAGGGTDTQYF
>.|.|TRBV6-5|TRBJ1-5
TGTGCCAGCAGTTATGGCGGGGTACAGCCCCAGCATTTT
CASSYGGVQPQHF
>.|.|TRBV11-2|TRBJ1-5
TGTGCCAGCAGCTCGGGGGAGCCCCAGCATTTT
CASSSGEPQHF
>.|few|TRBV5-5|TRBJ1-3
TGTGCCAGCAGCCGGACTTTCAGCTCTGGAAACACCATATATTTT
CASSRTFSSGNTIYF
>.|.|TRBV19|TRBJ1-1
TGTGCCAGTAGTATAGATCTCGATGGCACTGAAGCTTTCTTT
CASSIDLDGTEAFF
>TRBD2|.|TRBV11-3|TRBJ2-2
TGTGCCAGCAGCTTAACCCTCGGGGGGACGCCGAACACCGGGGAGCTGTTTTTT
CASSLTLGGTPNTGELFF
>TRBD1|.|TRBV7-6|TRBJ2-7
TGTGCCAGCAGCTTCGGGACAGGGGGGCTCGAGCAGTACTTC
CASSFGTGGLEQYF
>.|.|TRBV4-2|TRBJ2-1
TGTGCCAGCAGCCAGTTTGAGGTGGCCAGGCATGAGCAGTTCTTC
CASSQFEVARHEQFF
>.|.|TRBV9|TRBJ2-1
TGTGCCAGCAGCGGAAACAATGAGCAGTTCTTC
CASSGNNEQFF
>.|.|TRBV16|TRBJ2-3
TGTGCCAGCAGGTTCTCCCTTTCTAGCACAGATACGCAGTATTTT
CASRFSLSSTDTQYF
>.|.|TRBV9|TRBJ2-7
TGTGCCAGCAGCCCAACCGACTTAGGGGAGCAGTACTTC
CASSPTDLGEQYF
>.|.|TRBV7-6|TRBJ2-7
TGTGCCAGCAGCCCCCAGGAGGCCGACGAGCAGTACTTC
CASSPQEADEQYF
>.|.|TRBV19|TRBJ2-1
TGTGCCAGTAGTATAGTAACGCGGAGCTCCTACAATGAGCAGTTCTTC
CASSIVTRSSYNEQFF
>TRBD1|.|TRBV11-2|TRBJ1-2
TGTGCCAGCAGCCCAGTGGCCGTCGACAGGGGAAGGGGCTACACCTTC
CASSPVAVDRGRGYTF
>.|.|TRBV10-3|TRBJ1-5
TGTGCCATCAGTGTGGGGCAGGGCGGTCAGCCCCAGCATTTT
CAISVGQGGQPQHF
>.|few|TRBV6-6|TRBJ1-1
TGTGCCAGCAGTTACGCCCCGTGGCGCACTGAAGCTTTCTTT
CASSYAPWRTEAFF
>.|.|TRBV7-3|TRBJ2-2
TGTGCCAGCAGCTTCCAGGGTGACACCGGGGAGCTGTTTTTT
CASSFQGDTGELFF
>TRBD2|.|TRBV7-8|TRBJ2-1
TGTGCCAGCAGCCCAAGAGGACTAGCGGGGGGTCGGAGTGAGCAGTTCTTC
CASSPRGLAGGRSEQFF
>.|once|TRBV5-6|TRBJ1-2
TGTGCCAGCAGCTTTTTGGGAGCAAACTATGGCTACACCTTC
CASSFLGANYGYTF
>TRBD1|.|TRBV9|TRBJ2-2
TGTGCCAGCAGCGTAGGGCGGGACAGGGGAGACACCGGGGAGCTGTTTTTT
CASSVGRDRGDTGELFF
>.|few|TRBV10-1|TRBJ2-7
TGCGCCAGCAGTGAGTCCGGTGGGGGCTACGAGCAGTACTTC
CASSESGGGYEQYF
>.|.|TRBV6-1|TRBJ2-2
TGTGCCAGCAGTCTAGTCGGAGGGTCCGGGGAGCTGTTTTTT
CASSLVGGSGELFF
>.|.|TRBV2|TRBJ1-1
TGTGCCAGCAGTGATAGACAGGAACCGATACCTGAAGCTTTCTTT
CASSDRQEPIPEAFF
>.|.|TRBV12-5|TRBJ2-7
TGTGCTAGTGGTCCCCGGGACACCACCTACGAGCAGTACTTC
CASGPRDTTYEQYF
>TRBD2|.|TRBV6-5|TRBJ2-1
TGTGCCAGCAGGGCTAGCGGGGCCTCTGTGAATGAGCAGTTCTTC
CASRASGASVNEQFF
>TRBD1|.|TRBV5-6|TRBJ2-7
TGTGCCAGCAGCTTGGAGGCCAGGGGGTTAGGTAACGAGCAGTACTTC
CASSLEARGLGNEQYF
>TRBD1|.|TRBV4-1|TRBJ1-1
TGCGCCAGCAGCCAAGATCGGGGCAGGGGGACTGAAGCTTTCTTT
CASSQDRGRGTEAFF
>.|.|TRBV7-9|TRBJ2-5
TGTGCCAGCAGCTTTCCGTACCAAGAGACCCAGTACTTC
CASSFPYQETQYF
>.|.|TRBV14|TRBJ2-6
TGTGCCAGCAGCCGGAGCGTGAGGGTCGATCGGGCCAACGTCCTGACTTTC
CASSRSVRVDRANVLTF
>.|.|TRBV7-3|TRBJ2-3
TGTGCCAGCAGCTTGGGCACAGATACGCAGTATTTT
CASSLGTDTQYF
>.|.|TRBV11-1|TRBJ1-1
TGTGCCAGCAGCTTAGCGCGGGGGCGTATGAACACTGAAGCTTTCTTT
CASSLARGRMNTEAFF
>TRBD1|.|TRBV30|TRBJ1-2
TGTGCCTGGAGTGTACGGGGGGTGGCCCCACCAGGGGGTGGCTACACCTTC
CAWSVRGVAPPGGGYTF
>.|.|TRBV27|TRBJ1-2
TGTGCCAGCAGTCCTGTCCCAGAGAACTATGGCTACACCTTC
CASSPVPENYGYTF
>.|.|TRBV2|TRBJ2-3
TGTGCCAGCAGCCCCGATCTGGGGCCAGATACGCAGTATTTT
CASSPDLGPDTQYF
>TRBD2|.|TRBV4-1|TRBJ2-7
TGCGCCAGCAGCCAAGGCGGGGGTTTTACCTACGAGCAGTACTTC
CASSQGGGFTYEQYF
>.|.|TRBV13|TRBJ1-2
TGTGCCAGCAGCCTCCTCAGGGGATATGGCTACACCTTC
CASSLLRGYGYTF
>.|large|TRBV9|TRBJ2-7
TGTGCCAGCAGCGTAAACGAGCAGTACTTC
CASSVNEQYF
>.|.|TRBV30|TRBJ2-2
TGTGCCTGGAGCTCACCAGACCGGGACTGGTCCGGGGAGCTGTTTTTT
CAWSSPDRDWSGELFF
>.|.|TRBV5-4|TRBJ2-7
TGTGCCAGCAGCTTTGGTGACTACGAGCAGTACTTC
CASSFGDYEQYF
>.|.|TRBV18|TRBJ2-1
TGTGCCAGCTCACCCATTGGGCTGGCCTACAATGAGCAGTTCTTC
CASSPIGLAYNEQFF